These 20 T cell receptor beta chains share one sample of origin, sequenced in a study of blood T cell repertoires in COVID-19. Assay used: immunoSEQ multiplex PCR; TCRdb lists only in-frame clones, some missing. Here the sample spans about 140,000 clones, roughly 88% being singletons. Source material: peripheral blood. Receptors originate from a man in his 70s with acute or convalescent COVID-19.

The genes are TRBV19 and TRBJ1-4, with D possibly being TRBD1 (6 bases). The V end lost 5 bases, the J end lost 7 bases, and 20 bases lay between the germline ends. The germline gives CDR1 LNHDA, CDR2 SQIVND (reference sequence). The CDR3 is 16 residues long. In DNA form, the CDR3 reads TGTGCCAGTAGTGGAACCGGGACACAGGTTGGTGAAAAACTGTTTTTT. This encodes CASSGTGTQVGEKLFF.

The chain recombines TRBV5-8 with TRBJ1-2; D is possibly TRBD1 (6 bases). The CDR3 covers 14 residues. Looked up from germline, CDR1 is SGHTS and CDR2 is YDEGEE. Trimming removed 4 bases from V and 7 bases from J, with 17 bases in between. CDR3 coding DNA: TGTGCCAGCAGCCGACCGGGACGAGGGGGTGGCTACACCTTC. Amino acids: CASSRPGRGGGYTF.

The CDR3, as DNA: TGTGCCATCAGAGGCGACAGTAACTATGGCTACACCTTC. It encodes CAIRGDSNYGYTF. This chain links TRBV28 with TRBJ1-2, with TRBD1 as a possible D gene (5 bases). V was pared by 10 bases and J by 1 base, with 13 bases between. The CDR3 has 13 amino acids. Per germline, CDR1 MDHEN and CDR2 SYDVKM.

The CDR3 sequence is CASSYRGSDTDTQYF. For the CDR3, the DNA is TGCGCCAGCAGCTATCGCGGGTCGGACACAGATACGCAGTATTTT. V is TRBV5-1 and J is TRBJ2-3; weak D call: TRBD2 (5 bases). This CDR3 is built from 15 residues. CDR1 SGHRS and CDR2 YFSETQ come from the germline V gene. V dropped 3 bases and J dropped 2 bases, with 13 bases sitting between them.

A word on this clone: The sample contains more than one DNA sequence encoding this CDR3. This sequence joins TRBV19 and TRBJ2-2; the D gene is possibly TRBD1 (6 bases). CDR1 and CDR2 (germline): LNHDA, SQIVND (reference sequence). The V gene lost 6 bases and the J gene lost 2 bases, with 10 bases spanning the gap. This CDR3 spans 14 amino acids. The CDR3 region is CASRSRGNTGELFF. The CDR3 nucleotides are TGTGCCAGTAGAAGCAGGGGAAACACCGGGGAGCTGTTTTTT.

The V and J genes are TRBV10-3 and TRBJ1-2; tentative D call: TRBD1 (5 bases). Germline V lookup: CDR1 ENHRY, CDR2 SYGVKD. The CDR3 has 12 amino acids. V was clipped by 4 bases and J by 8 bases, with 11 bases between them. CDR3 residues: CAISGAGSGYTF. The CDR3 nucleotides read TGTGCCATCAGTGGGGCAGGGTCAGGCTACACCTTC.

The chain joins TRBV29-1 to TRBJ2-2; 7 nucleotides match TRBD2. CDR1 SQVTM and CDR2 ANQGSEA come from the germline V gene. The trim removed 1 base at V and 6 bases at J, leaving 5 bases unmatched. The CDR3 totals 14 residues. CDR3 loop: CSVEGGGSPGELFF. CDR3 in DNA: TGCAGCGTTGAAGGGGGCGGGAGCCCCGGGGAGCTGTTTTTT.

Worth noting for this clone: The same CDR3 is also encoded by other DNA sequences in this sample. J is TRBJ2-7 and V is TRBV18; D gene unclear. V lost 2 bases and J 4 bases, leaving 9 bases between the germline ends. This CDR3 is built from 13 residues. Germline lookup yields CDR1 KGHSH and CDR2 LQKENI. CDR3 amino acids: CASSPGTSYEQYF. CDR3 nucleotides: TGTGCCAGCTCACCAGGCACGTCGTACGAGCAGTACTTC.

The chain uses TRBV5-1 and TRBJ2-1; D may be TRBD1 (6 bases). There are 15 residues in the CDR3. Germline V gene data show CDR1 as SGHRS and CDR2 as YFSETQ. With 2 bases removed from V and 2 bases from J, the gap between germline ends came to 11 bases. CDR3: CASSFSAGAYNEQFF. CDR3 nucleotides: TGCGCCAGCAGCTTTAGTGCAGGGGCCTACAATGAGCAGTTCTTC. The full variable domain, completed using reference TRBV5-1 and TRBJ2-1, is KAGVTQTPRYLIKTRGQQVTLSCSPISGHRSVSWYQQTPGQGLQFLFEYFSETQRNKGNFPGRFSGRQFSNSRSEMNVSTLELGDSALYLCASSFSAGAYNEQFFGPGTRLTVL.

This rearrangement joins TRBV3-1 (or the pseudogene TRBV3-2) to TRBJ1-4, with 8 bases lining up with TRBD1. Unmatched junction bases numbered 5, after V lost 2 bases and J lost 3 bases. CDR3 length equals 16 residues. Germline V gene sequence: CDR1 LGHDT, CDR2 YNNKEL (reference sequence). CDR3 in amino acids: CASSQSGQGPNEKLFF. CDR3 bases: TGTGCCAGCAGCCAATCCGGACAGGGACCTAATGAAAAACTGTTTTTT.

J is TRBJ1-2 and V is TRBV28, with D possibly matching TRBD1 (6 bases). V lost 6 bases and J lost 4, with 15 bases in between. CDR3 length equals 14 residues. Per the germline V gene, CDR1 is MDHEN and CDR2 is SYDVKM. The CDR3 loop reads CASSKTGRGYGYTF. The CDR3 nucleotides are TGTGCCAGCAGCAAGACAGGCAGGGGCTATGGCTACACCTTC.

V is TRBV5-8 and J is TRBJ2-5; 9 bases agree with TRBD1. V trimming: 5 bases; J trimming: 5 bases; junction bases outside the gene matches: 4. The CDR3 is made up of 13 amino acids. CDR1 and CDR2 from the germline V gene are SGHTS and YDEGEE. CDR3 DNA sequence: TGTGCCAGCAGTTCTGGACAGGGGGAGACCCAGTACTTC. This translates into CASSSGQGETQYF. Based on the CDR3 plus reference TRBV5-8 and TRBJ2-5, the full variable domain is EAGVTQSPTHLIKTRGQQATLRCSPISGHTSVYWYQQALGLGLQFLLWYDEGEERNRGNFPPRFSGRQFPNYSSELNVNALELEDSALYLCASSSGQGETQYFGPGTRLLVL.

The chain joins TRBV19 to TRBJ1-5; D not resolved. This CDR3 is built from 15 residues. The V and J ends lost 0 bases and 3 bases respectively, with 9 bases between them. CDR1 and CDR2 (germline): LNHDA, SQIVND (reference sequence). The CDR3 region has the DNA TGTGCCAGTAGTATAGATCTGCGGCTCAATCAGCCCCAGCATTTT. Translated: CASSIDLRLNQPQHF.

V and J are TRBV6-1 and TRBJ1-2; D might be TRBD1 (5 bases). The CDR3 is 17 amino acids. The V gene lost 1 base and the J gene lost 0 bases, with 15 bases spanning the gap. The V gene's germline CDR1 is MNHNS and CDR2 SASEGT. CDR3 residues: CASSEEGVYRANYGYTF. CDR3 sequence (DNA): TGTGCCAGCAGTGAAGAAGGGGTCTATAGAGCTAACTATGGCTACACCTTC.

The rearrangement links TRBV29-1 to TRBJ1-1, with TRBD1 as a possible D gene (5 bases). The CDR3 loop spans 12 amino acids. V was trimmed by 3 bases and J by 5 bases, leaving 10 bases between them. The germline CDR1 and CDR2 sequences are SQVTM and ANQGSEA. CDR3 DNA: TGCAGCGTTGACAGGGCGGGGACTGAAGCTTTCTTT. Translated, it gives CSVDRAGTEAFF.

This chain connects TRBV5-1 to TRBJ2-1; 8 nucleotides align to TRBD2. Per the germline V gene, CDR1 is SGHRS and CDR2 is YFSETQ. The CDR3 is 15 amino acids. The V gene end was trimmed by 2 bases and the J gene end by 6 bases; junction bases not matched to a gene: 7. CDR3 sequence: CASSFSGAPANEQFF. CDR3 sequence (DNA): TGCGCCAGCAGCTTTAGCGGGGCCCCGGCCAATGAGCAGTTCTTC. The full variable domain, rest sourced from reference TRBV5-1 and TRBJ2-1, is KAGVTQTPRYLIKTRGQQVTLSCSPISGHRSVSWYQQTPGQGLQFLFEYFSETQRNKGNFPGRFSGRQFSNSRSEMNVSTLELGDSALYLCASSFSGAPANEQFFGPGTRLTVL.

The chain recombines TRBV3-1 (or the pseudogene TRBV3-2) with TRBJ1-2; D may be TRBD1 (5 bases). The V and J ends lost 2 bases and 6 bases respectively, with 10 bases between them. This CDR3 region has 13 residues. Germline lookup yields CDR1 LGHDT and CDR2 YNNKEL (reference sequence). Here the CDR3 DNA reads TGTGCCAGCAGCCAACCGACAGCCAATGGCTACACCTTC. Protein sequence: CASSQPTANGYTF.

A note on this clone: A junction end diverges from the germline sequence, so it may reflect a read error. The chain has TRBV11-2 and TRBJ2-3; 9 positions agree with TRBD2. The CDR3 runs to 15 residues. Germline V gene lookup returns CDR1 SGHAT and CDR2 FQNNGV. As DNA, the CDR3 is TGTGCCCGCAGGACTCGCGGGGGGGGGACAGATACGCAGTATTTT. It yields the protein CARRTRGGGTDTQYF.

J is TRBJ1-1 and V is TRBV6-5; D ambiguous. CDR1 is MNHEY, CDR2 SVGAGI, per germline. The CDR3 runs 15 residues. V dropped 0 bases and J dropped 3 bases, with 11 bases sitting between them. The CDR3 spells CASSYSFRRDTEAFF. The CDR3 DNA reads as TGTGCCAGCAGTTACTCTTTTAGACGGGACACTGAAGCTTTCTTT.

V gene TRBV7-9 combines with J gene TRBJ1-4, with D perhaps TRBD1 (5 bases). The CDR3 is made up of 15 amino acids. V was shortened by 4 bases and J by 8 bases, with 17 bases between the two germline ends. The germline gives CDR1 SEHNR, CDR2 FQNEAQ (reference sequence). This CDR3 is CASSSQGGLGEKLFF. CDR3 in DNA: TGTGCCAGCAGCTCTCAGGGAGGATTGGGAGAAAAACTGTTTTTT.